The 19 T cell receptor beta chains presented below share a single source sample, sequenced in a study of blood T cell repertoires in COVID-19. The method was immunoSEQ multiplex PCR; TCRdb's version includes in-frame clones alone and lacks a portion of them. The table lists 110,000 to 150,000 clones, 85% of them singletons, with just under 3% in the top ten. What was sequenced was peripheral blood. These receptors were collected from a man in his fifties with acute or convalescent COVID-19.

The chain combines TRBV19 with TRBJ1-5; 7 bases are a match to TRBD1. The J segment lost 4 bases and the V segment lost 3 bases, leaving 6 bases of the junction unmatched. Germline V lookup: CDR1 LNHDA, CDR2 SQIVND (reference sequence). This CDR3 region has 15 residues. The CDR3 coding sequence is TGTGCCAGTAGTATGTTGGGACAGCTAAATCAGCCCCAGCATTTT. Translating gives CASSMLGQLNQPQHF. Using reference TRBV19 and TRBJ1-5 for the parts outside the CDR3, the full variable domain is DGGITQSPKYLFRKEGQNVTLSCEQNLNHDAMYWYRQDPGQGLRLIYYSQIVNDFQKGDIAEGYSVSREKKESFPLTVTSAQKNPTAFYLCASSMLGQLNQPQHFGDGTRLSIL.

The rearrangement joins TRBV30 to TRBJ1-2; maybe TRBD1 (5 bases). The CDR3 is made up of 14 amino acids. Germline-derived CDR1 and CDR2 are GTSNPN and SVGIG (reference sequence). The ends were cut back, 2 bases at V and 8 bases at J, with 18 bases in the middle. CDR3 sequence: CAWSPGASGGGYTF. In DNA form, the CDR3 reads TGTGCCTGGAGTCCCGGAGCGAGCGGGGGGGGCTACACCTTC.

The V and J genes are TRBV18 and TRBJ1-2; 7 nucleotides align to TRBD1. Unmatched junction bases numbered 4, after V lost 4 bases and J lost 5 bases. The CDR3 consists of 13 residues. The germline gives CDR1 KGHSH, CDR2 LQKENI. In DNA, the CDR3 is TGTGCCAGCTCACAAGACAGGGTATATGGCTACACCTTC. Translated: CASSQDRVYGYTF.

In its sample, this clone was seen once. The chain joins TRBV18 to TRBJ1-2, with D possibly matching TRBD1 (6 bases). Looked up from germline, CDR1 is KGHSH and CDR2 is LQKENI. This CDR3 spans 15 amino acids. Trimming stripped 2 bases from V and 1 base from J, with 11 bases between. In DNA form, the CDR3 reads TGTGCCAGCTCACCAGCCGGGACACTTAACTATGGCTACACCTTC. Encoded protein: CASSPAGTLNYGYTF.

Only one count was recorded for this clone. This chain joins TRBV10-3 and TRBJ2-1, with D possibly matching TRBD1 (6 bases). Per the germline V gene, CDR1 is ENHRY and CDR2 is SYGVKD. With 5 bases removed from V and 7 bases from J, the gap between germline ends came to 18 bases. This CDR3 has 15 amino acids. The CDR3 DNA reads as TGTGCCATCAGTTTAAGTTACGTACAGGGAAATGAGCAGTTCTTC. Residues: CAISLSYVQGNEQFF.

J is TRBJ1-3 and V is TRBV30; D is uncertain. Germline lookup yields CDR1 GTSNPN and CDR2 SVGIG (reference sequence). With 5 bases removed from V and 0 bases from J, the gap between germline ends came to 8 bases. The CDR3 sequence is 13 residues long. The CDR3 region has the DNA TGTGCCTGGGGTCCACTCTCTGGAAACACCATATATTTT. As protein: CAWGPLSGNTIYF.

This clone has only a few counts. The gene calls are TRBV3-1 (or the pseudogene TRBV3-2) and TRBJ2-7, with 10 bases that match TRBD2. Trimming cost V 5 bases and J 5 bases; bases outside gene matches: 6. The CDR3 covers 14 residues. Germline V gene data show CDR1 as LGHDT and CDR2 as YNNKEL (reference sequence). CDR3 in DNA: TGTGCCAGCAGCTATGGGACTAGCGCTGACGAGCAGTACTTC. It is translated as CASSYGTSADEQYF.

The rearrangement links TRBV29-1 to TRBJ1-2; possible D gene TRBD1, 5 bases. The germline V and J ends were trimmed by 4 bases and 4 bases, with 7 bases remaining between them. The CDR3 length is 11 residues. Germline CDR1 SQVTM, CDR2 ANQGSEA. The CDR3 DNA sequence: TGCAGCGTTGGTGGGGCCTATGGCTACACCTTC. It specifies CSVGGAYGYTF.

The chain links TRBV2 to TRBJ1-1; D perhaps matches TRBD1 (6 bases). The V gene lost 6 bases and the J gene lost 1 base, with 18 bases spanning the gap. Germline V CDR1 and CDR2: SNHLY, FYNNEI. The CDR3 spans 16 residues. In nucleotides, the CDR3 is TGTGCCAGCAGGGTAGACAGAGGGGGACCGAACACTGAAGCTTTCTTT. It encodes CASRVDRGGPNTEAFF.

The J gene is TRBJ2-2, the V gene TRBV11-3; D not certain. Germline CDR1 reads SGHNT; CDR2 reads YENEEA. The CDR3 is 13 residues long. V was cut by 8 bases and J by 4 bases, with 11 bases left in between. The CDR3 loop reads CASRGQTTGELFF. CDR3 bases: TGTGCCAGCCGAGGCCAGACCACCGGGGAGCTGTTTTTT.

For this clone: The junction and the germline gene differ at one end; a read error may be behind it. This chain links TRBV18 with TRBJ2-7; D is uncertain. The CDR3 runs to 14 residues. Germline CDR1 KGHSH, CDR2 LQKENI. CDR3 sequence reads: CASSPVPRSSEQYF. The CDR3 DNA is TGTGCCAGCTCACCAGTTCCCCGGTCCTCCGAGCAGTACTTC. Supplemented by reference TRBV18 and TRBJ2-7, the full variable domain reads NAGVMQNPRHLVRRRGQEARLRCSPMKGHSHVYWYRQLPEEGLKFMVYLQKENIIDESGMPKERFSAEFPKEGPSILRIQQVVRGDSAAYFCASSPVPRSSEQYFGPGTRLTVT.

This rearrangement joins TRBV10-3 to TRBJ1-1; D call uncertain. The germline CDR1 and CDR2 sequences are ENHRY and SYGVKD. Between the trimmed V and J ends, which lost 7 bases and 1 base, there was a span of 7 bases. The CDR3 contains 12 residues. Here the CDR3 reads CAIKATNTEAFF. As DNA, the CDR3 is TGTGCCATCAAAGCAACGAACACTGAAGCTTTCTTT.

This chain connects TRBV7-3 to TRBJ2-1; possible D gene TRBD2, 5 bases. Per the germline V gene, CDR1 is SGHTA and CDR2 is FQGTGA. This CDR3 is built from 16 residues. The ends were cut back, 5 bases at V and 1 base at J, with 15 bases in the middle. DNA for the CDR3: TGTGCCAGCAGCCAGTGGGCTAGCCATTCCTACAATGAGCAGTTCTTC. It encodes CASSQWASHSYNEQFF.

The CDR3 bases are TGCGCCAGCAGCTTGACGGCAGGGGTGAACCAGCCCCAGCATTTT. Amino acid sequence: CASSLTAGVNQPQHF. This sequence joins TRBV5-1 and TRBJ1-5, with D perhaps matching TRBD1 (6 bases). Germline CDR1 is SGHRS and CDR2 is YFSETQ. Trimming took 1 base from V and 7 from J, leaving 15 bases between them. The CDR3 has 15 amino acids.

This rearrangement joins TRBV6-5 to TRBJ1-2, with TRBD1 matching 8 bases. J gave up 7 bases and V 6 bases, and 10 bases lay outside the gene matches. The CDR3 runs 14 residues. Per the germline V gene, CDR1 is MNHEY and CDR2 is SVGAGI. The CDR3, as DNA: TGTGCCAGCAGCCCGGCGACAGGGGTGGTTGGCTACACCTTC. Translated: CASSPATGVVGYTF.

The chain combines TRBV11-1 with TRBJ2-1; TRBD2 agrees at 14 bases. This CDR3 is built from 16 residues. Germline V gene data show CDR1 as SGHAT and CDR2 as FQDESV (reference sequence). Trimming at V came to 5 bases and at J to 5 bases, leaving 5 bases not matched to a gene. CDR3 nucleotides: TGTGCCAGCAGCCCCAGACTAGCGGGAGGGAACAATGAGCAGTTCTTC. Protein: CASSPRLAGGNNEQFF.

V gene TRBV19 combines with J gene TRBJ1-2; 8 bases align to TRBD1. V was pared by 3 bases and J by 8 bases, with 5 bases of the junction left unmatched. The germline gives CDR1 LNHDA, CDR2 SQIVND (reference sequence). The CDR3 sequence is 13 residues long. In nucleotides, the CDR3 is TGTGCCAGTAGTATCGGACAGGGAGGCGGCTACACCTTC. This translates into CASSIGQGGGYTF.

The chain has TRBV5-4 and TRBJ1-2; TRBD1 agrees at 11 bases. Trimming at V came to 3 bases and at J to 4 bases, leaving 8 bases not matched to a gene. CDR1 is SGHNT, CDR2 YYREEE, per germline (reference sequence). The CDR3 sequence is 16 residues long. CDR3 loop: CASSWEPGQGVYGYTF. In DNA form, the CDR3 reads TGTGCCAGCAGCTGGGAACCGGGACAGGGGGTCTATGGCTACACCTTC.

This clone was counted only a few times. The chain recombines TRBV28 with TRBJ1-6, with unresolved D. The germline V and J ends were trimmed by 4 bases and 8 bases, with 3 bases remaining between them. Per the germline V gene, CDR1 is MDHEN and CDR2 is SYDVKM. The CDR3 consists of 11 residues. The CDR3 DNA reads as TGTGCCAGCAGTTCAGATTCACCCCTCCACTTT. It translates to CASSSDSPLHF. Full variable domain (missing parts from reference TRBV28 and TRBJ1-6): DVKVTQSSRYLVKRTGEKVFLECVQDMDHENMFWYRQDPGLGLRLIYFSYDVKMKEKGDIPEGYSVSREKKERFSLILESASTNQTSMYLCASSSDSPLHFGNGTRLTVT.